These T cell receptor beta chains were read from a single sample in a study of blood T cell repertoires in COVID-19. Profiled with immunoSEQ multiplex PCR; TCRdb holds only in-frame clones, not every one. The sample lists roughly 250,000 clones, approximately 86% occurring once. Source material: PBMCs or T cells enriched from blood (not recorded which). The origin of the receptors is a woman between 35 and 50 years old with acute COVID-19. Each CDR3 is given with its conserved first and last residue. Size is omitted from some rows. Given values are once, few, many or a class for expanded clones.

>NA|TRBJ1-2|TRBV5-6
CASSTDRTAYGYTF
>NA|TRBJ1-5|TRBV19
CASTRQDNQPQHF
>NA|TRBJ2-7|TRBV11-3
CASSLDAGTNEQYF
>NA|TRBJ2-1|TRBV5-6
CASSRWTGLDPNEQFF
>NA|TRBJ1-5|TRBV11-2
CASSQDRANQPQHF
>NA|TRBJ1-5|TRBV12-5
CASGFSFEGQLRVGNQPQHF
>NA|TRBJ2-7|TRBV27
CASSPGTSGIYEQYF
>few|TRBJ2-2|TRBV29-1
CSVTYTSGTGNTGELFF
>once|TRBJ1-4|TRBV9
CASAPETGDEKLFF
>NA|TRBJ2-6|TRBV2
CASRRTGGYDSGANVLTF
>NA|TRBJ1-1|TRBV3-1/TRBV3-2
CASSRDRQAEAFF
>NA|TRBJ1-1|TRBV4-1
CASSQLRGGGGTEAFF
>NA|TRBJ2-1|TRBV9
CASSPGVAGVNEQFF
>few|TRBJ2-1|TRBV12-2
CASRLRLAGGKSSYNEQFF
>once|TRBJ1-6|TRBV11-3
CASSLDGQLYNSPLHF
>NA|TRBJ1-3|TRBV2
CASSVDILSGNTIYF
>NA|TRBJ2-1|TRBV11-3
CASSLDRVGEQFF
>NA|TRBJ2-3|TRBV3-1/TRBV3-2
CASSQGIGRTDTQYF
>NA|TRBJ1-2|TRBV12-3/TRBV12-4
CASRPPGKGGYTF
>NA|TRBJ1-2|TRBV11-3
CASSPDSNYGYTF
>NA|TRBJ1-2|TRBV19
CASNLDSRPHLNYGYTF
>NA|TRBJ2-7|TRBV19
CASGPRQARDEQYF
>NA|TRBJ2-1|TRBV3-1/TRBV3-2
CASSPGLAGNNEQFF
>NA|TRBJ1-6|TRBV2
CASGDRGSNSPLHF
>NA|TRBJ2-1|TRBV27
CASSAQGYYNEQFF
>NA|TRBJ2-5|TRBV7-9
CASSLESGETQYF
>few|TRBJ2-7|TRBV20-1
CSAQRLYEQYF
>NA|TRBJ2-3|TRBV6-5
CASRKEREFADTQYF
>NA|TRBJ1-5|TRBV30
CAWSAGGAQPQHF
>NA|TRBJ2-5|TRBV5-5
CASSRPGVETQYF
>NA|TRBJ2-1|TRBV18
CASSSGRGNYNEQFF
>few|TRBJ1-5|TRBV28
CASKRSNQPQHF
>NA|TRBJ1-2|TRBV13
CASSLQGSGYTF
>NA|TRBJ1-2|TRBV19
CASSIDKGPYGYTF
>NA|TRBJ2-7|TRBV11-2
CASSLLGVGTGGVYEQYF
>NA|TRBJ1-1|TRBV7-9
CASSPDRDSTEAFF
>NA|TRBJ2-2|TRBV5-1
CASSSGTGVTGELFF
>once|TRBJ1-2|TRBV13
CASSFLGNYGYTF
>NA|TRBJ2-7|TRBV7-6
CASSLGTRTYEQYF
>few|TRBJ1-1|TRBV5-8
CASSRDRNTEAFF